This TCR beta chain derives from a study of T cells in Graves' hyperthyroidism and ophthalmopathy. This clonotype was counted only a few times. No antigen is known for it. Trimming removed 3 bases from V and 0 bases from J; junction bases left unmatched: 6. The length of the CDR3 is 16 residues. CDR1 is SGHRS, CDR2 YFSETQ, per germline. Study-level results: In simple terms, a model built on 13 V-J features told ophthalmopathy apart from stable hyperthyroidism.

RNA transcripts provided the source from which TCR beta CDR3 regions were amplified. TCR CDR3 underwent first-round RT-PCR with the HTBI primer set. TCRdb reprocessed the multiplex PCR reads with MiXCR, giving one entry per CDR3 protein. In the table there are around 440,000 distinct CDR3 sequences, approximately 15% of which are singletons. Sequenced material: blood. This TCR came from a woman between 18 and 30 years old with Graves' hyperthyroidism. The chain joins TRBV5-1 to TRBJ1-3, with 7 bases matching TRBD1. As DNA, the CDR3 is TGCGCCAGCAGCTCTCAGGGGGGAAACTCTGGAAACACCATATATTTT. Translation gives CASSSQGGNSGNTIYF.